These T cell receptor beta chains were read from a single sample in a study of T cell repertoires in cytomegalovirus infection. Each CDR3 protein gets one entry after TCRdb re-called the reads with MiXCR. Among nearly 550,000 distinct CDR3 sequences, about 17% were seen once, and the ten largest hold 20% to 30%. The sequenced material came from CD8+ T cells from PBMCs. The receptors derive from a human donor in good health (CMV status not recorded). Some clones in this sample may be carry-over from other donors' samples. CDR3s leave out the opening cysteine and the closing phenylalanine or tryptophan. Some rows have no size entry. The others give once, few or many, or a class for an expanded clone.

few	TRBV5-1	ASSLEAGGYNEQF
NA	TRBV7-7	ASSPDRRGYNEQF
few	TRBV5-1	ASREAGANVLT
NA	TRBV4-1	ASSQKNTGELF
many	TRBV12-3/TRBV12-4	ASTSGVAYEQY
NA	TRBV29-1	SVAGLPNSYEQY
many	TRBV12-5	ASALAGSTDTQY
many	TRBV7-2	ASSLATGFSYEQY
NA	TRBV12-3/TRBV12-4	ASSLVALAAF
many	TRBV28	ASSPDEWGGADTQY
NA	TRBV9	ASSVGYSNQPQH
many	TRBV7-9	ASSLDGAASQPQH
NA	TRBV6-1	ASSVVFPNRELF
many	TRBV6-5	ASSSRRIRDRGFGTEAF
NA	TRBV6-8	ASSALAGGSDTQY
NA	TRBV7-6	ASSLGQAWEQY
few	TRBV19	ASSNFGAGRFEQY
few	TRBV5-1	ASSRLALGTDYGYT
few	TRBV4-1	ASSKEQLARLNEQF
NA	TRBV7-9	ATGGRAYNEQF
NA	TRBV12-3/TRBV12-4	ASSPHRQHIGGYT
NA	TRBV9	ASSVGGESYGYT
many	TRBV12-5	ASGLAPGREAF